The 7 T cell receptor beta chains in this list originate from one sample, sequenced in a study of T-cell memory formation after mild COVID-19. TCRdb fed the 5' RACE reads into MiXCR, producing one record per CDR3 protein. The sample records about 400,000 distinct CDR3 sequences, more than 15% being singletons. The sample was PBMCs or a T cell subset sorted from them (not recorded which). These receptors were obtained from a man younger than 35 who had mild COVID-19 (a few samples of this study predate the infection). Cell type and time point are not known.

The sample holds a few counts of this clonotype. A junction end diverges from the germline sequence, so it may reflect a read error. This chain joins TRBV4-2 and TRBJ2-3, with 10 bases identical to TRBD2. In germline, CDR1 is LGHNA, CDR2 YNFKEQ. This CDR3 contains 16 residues. The CDR3 DNA sequence: TGTGCCAGCAGCCAAGAGCCGGGACTAGCGACAGATACGAAGTATTTT. Amino acids: CASSQEPGLATDTKYF.

There are many counts of this clonotype. J is TRBJ2-1 and V is TRBV5-1; TRBD2 matches 7 bases. V shed 3 bases, J shed 2 bases, and the junction held 5 bases outside the gene matches. This CDR3 spans 15 amino acids. Germline CDR1 is SGHRS and CDR2 is YFSETQ. For the CDR3, the DNA is TGCGCCAGCAGCTCCCACGGGGGGACCTACAATGAGCAGTTCTTC. As protein: CASSSHGGTYNEQFF. The full variable domain, rest sourced from reference TRBV5-1 and TRBJ2-1, is KAGVTQTPRYLIKTRGQQVTLSCSPISGHRSVSWYQQTPGQGLQFLFEYFSETQRNKGNFPGRFSGRQFSNSRSEMNVSTLELGDSALYLCASSSHGGTYNEQFFGPGTRLTVL.

This clonotype has only a few counts. The chain is built from TRBV12-3 or TRBV12-4 and TRBJ2-1; 15 bases match TRBD2. J lost 6 bases, V lost 6 bases, and 3 bases had no gene match. The CDR3 spans 15 residues. CDR3 DNA sequence: TGTGCCAGCAGCTGGACTAGCGGGGGGGGCAATGAGCAGTTCTTC. Translated, it gives CASSWTSGGGNEQFF.

This clonotype has more than one count but fewer than ten. The chain combines TRBV6-2 or TRBV6-3 with TRBJ2-5; D gene uncertain. The CDR3 covers 14 residues. Germline CDR1 reads MNHEY; CDR2 reads SVGEGT. The V gene lost 3 bases and the J gene lost 2 bases, with 10 bases spanning the gap. The CDR3 protein is CASSYDPAQETQYF. DNA for the CDR3: TGTGCCAGCAGTTATGACCCGGCGCAAGAGACCCAGTACTTC.

This clonotype showed up just a few times. The chain is built from TRBV28 and TRBJ2-6; D gene ambiguous. The germline gives CDR1 MDHEN, CDR2 SYDVKM. Trimming removed 8 bases from V and 0 bases from J, with 11 bases in between. This CDR3 is 15 amino acids long. The CDR3 loop is CASSQSLSGANVLTF. CDR3 nucleotides: TGTGCCAGCTCTCAGAGCCTCTCTGGGGCCAACGTCCTGACTTTC.

This clonotype was observed a handful of times. The rearrangement joins TRBV11-2 to TRBJ2-7; D is unclear. Between the trimmed V and J ends, which lost 0 bases and 2 bases, there was a span of 11 bases. The V gene's germline CDR1 is SGHAT and CDR2 FQNNGV. This CDR3 comprises 15 residues. The CDR3 reads CASSLDSDGTYEQYF. The CDR3 bases are TGTGCCAGCAGCTTAGATTCCGACGGAACCTACGAGCAGTACTTC.

The chain carries TRBV28 and TRBJ2-7, with TRBD1 as a possible D gene (6 bases). The V and J ends lost 3 bases and 5 bases respectively, with 17 bases between them. The CDR3 sequence is 15 residues long. Germline lookup yields CDR1 MDHEN and CDR2 SYDVKM. The DNA for the CDR3 is TGTGCCAGCAGTTTTGGTCAGGGGTCAACCCACGAGCAGTACGTC. Translation gives CASSFGQGSTHEQYV.